The next 30 T cell receptor beta chains were all read from a single sample in a study of blood T cell repertoires in COVID-19. This table comes from immunoSEQ multiplex PCR, and its TCRdb copy is limited to in-frame clones, with some not included. The sample yields some 240,000 clones, roughly nine tenths seen once. The specimen sequenced was peripheral blood. Every receptor here comes from a man aged 55 to 70 with COVID-19, enrolled during active disease.

This rearrangement joins TRBV25-1 to TRBJ2-3; maybe TRBD2 (6 bases). Germline-derived CDR1 and CDR2 are MGHDK and SYGVNS. This CDR3 contains 16 residues. Trimming pared 0 bases from V and 2 bases from J, leaving 12 bases between. The DNA of the CDR3 is TGTGCCAGCAGTGAATATGGGAGCGGGTTCACAGATACGCAGTATTTT. Residues: CASSEYGSGFTDTQYF.

The genes are TRBV30 and TRBJ1-4; possible D gene TRBD1, 5 bases. Germline CDR1 reads GTSNPN; CDR2 reads SVGIG (reference sequence). V gave up 0 bases and J gave up 3 bases, with 17 bases separating them. This CDR3 has 17 residues. The CDR3, as DNA: TGTGCCTGGAGTGTAGGGGTGGGTAGGGGTTCTAATGAAAAACTGTTTTTT. Translated, it gives CAWSVGVGRGSNEKLFF.

The chain carries TRBV10-2 and TRBJ1-1; D not certain. Germline CDR1 and CDR2: WSHSY and SAAADI. The V end was cut by 6 bases, the J end by 2 bases, with 10 bases between. CDR3 size: 13 residues. CDR3 in amino acids: CASSRRVNTEAFF. The CDR3 DNA is TGCGCCAGCAGCCGACGGGTCAACACTGAAGCTTTCTTT.

The chain is built from TRBV4-1 and TRBJ1-6; TRBD1 is a possible D gene (6 bases). V lost 1 base to trimming and J lost 9 bases, with 19 bases between them. CDR1 MGHRA and CDR2 YSYEKL come from the germline V gene. The CDR3 runs to 17 residues. Here the CDR3 reads CASSQGDEPLRGSPLHF. The CDR3 DNA sequence: TGCGCCAGCAGCCAAGGCGACGAACCACTCAGGGGTTCACCCCTCCACTTT.

The chain uses TRBV14 and TRBJ2-3; 7 bases fit TRBD2. The CDR3 spans 16 residues. V dropped 1 base and J dropped 3; count of bases not matched to a gene: 7. Germline CDR1 is SGHDN and CDR2 is FVKESK. DNA of the CDR3: TGTGCCAGCAGCCAAGTAGGCGGGAGTAGGACAGATACGCAGTATTTT. This translates into CASSQVGGSRTDTQYF.

The V gene is TRBV24-1, the J gene TRBJ2-1; 11 bases are a match to TRBD2. Trimming took 5 bases from V and 8 from J; bases not matched to a gene: 7. The length of the CDR3 is 15 residues. CDR1 and CDR2 (germline): KGHDR, SFDVKD. For the CDR3, the DNA is TGTGCCACCAGTGTGGTACTAGCGGGAGTATATGAGCAGTTCTTC. It specifies CATSVVLAGVYEQFF.

The V gene is TRBV28, the J gene TRBJ1-2, with a weak D call TRBD1 (6 bases). Germline V gives CDR1 MDHEN, CDR2 SYDVKM. CDR3 size: 13 residues. V was trimmed by 2 bases and J by 8 bases, leaving 12 bases between them. The CDR3 loop is CASSLMGAYGYTF. Here the CDR3 DNA reads TGTGCCAGCAGTTTAATGGGGGCCTACGGCTACACCTTC.

The chain has TRBV28 and TRBJ2-7; 9 bases map to TRBD2. CDR3 length: 15 amino acids. Germline V gene lookup returns CDR1 MDHEN and CDR2 SYDVKM. The J segment lost 2 bases and the V segment lost 0 bases, leaving 2 bases of the junction unmatched. The CDR3 reads CASSLWASGTYEQYF. The CDR3 DNA reads TGTGCCAGCAGTTTATGGGCTAGCGGGACCTACGAGCAGTACTTC.

V usage is TRBV6-5 and J usage is TRBJ1-2; TRBD1 agrees at 8 bases. Losses at the gene ends were 8 bases for V and 8 bases for J; bases not matched to a gene: 4. CDR3 length equals 11 residues. Germline CDR1 MNHEY, CDR2 SVGAGI. The CDR3 region has the DNA TGTGCCAGCGGACAGGGCTACGGCTACACCTTC. Its protein product is CASGQGYGYTF.

This chain connects TRBV28 to TRBJ1-4; the match to TRBD1 covers 7 bases. The CDR3 is 15 amino acids. The V and J ends lost 5 bases and 6 bases, in that order; junction bases with no gene match: 9. The germline V gene has CDR1 MDHEN and CDR2 SYDVKM. The CDR3 loop reads CASSDTGDIDEKLFF. In DNA form, the CDR3 reads TGTGCCAGCAGTGATACAGGGGATATAGATGAAAAACTGTTTTTT.

This clone was detected only once. The V and J genes are TRBV4-1 and TRBJ2-4; possibly TRBD2 for D (5 bases). Germline V gene sequence: CDR1 MGHRA, CDR2 YSYEKL. This CDR3 comprises 14 residues. The germline V and J ends were trimmed by 4 bases and 0 bases, with 7 bases remaining between them. The chain's CDR3 is CASSLGLAKNIQYF. As DNA, the CDR3 is TGCGCCAGCAGCCTAGGACTAGCCAAAAACATTCAGTACTTC.

This chain connects TRBV27 to TRBJ1-4, with a possible D match to TRBD1 (5 bases). Trimming took 3 bases from V and 0 from J, leaving 8 bases between them. Germline-derived CDR1 and CDR2 are MNHEY and SMNVEV (reference sequence). This CDR3 has 15 residues. The CDR3 spells CASSFSGATNEKLFF. DNA for the CDR3: TGTGCCAGCAGTTTTTCGGGGGCAACTAATGAAAAACTGTTTTTT.

Concerning this clone: This sample includes further DNA sequences coding for the same CDR3. The gene calls are TRBV5-1 and TRBJ2-1, with 8 bases fitting TRBD1. The germline gives CDR1 SGHRS, CDR2 YFSETQ. With V trimmed by 4 bases and J by 2 bases, 5 bases remained unmatched. This CDR3 has 15 amino acids. The CDR3 DNA sequence: TGCGCCAGCAGCCCTGGACAGGGAGCCTACAATGAGCAGTTCTTC. Translating gives CASSPGQGAYNEQFF.

V is TRBV7-2 and J is TRBJ1-2, with 8 bases matching TRBD1. The ends lost 3 bases at V and 4 bases at J; junction bases unmatched: 4. The CDR3 has 14 amino acids. CDR1 is SGHTA, CDR2 FQGNSA, per germline. CDR3 region: CASSFGQGRYGYTF. CDR3 coding DNA: TGTGCCAGCAGCTTCGGACAGGGCCGCTATGGCTACACCTTC.

The rearrangement joins TRBV19 to TRBJ2-7, with D possibly TRBD2 on 7 matching bases. V shed 8 bases and J shed 10 bases, with 18 bases lying between them. Germline V gives CDR1 LNHDA, CDR2 SQIVND (reference sequence). The CDR3 length is 12 residues. The CDR3 nucleotides read TGTGCCAGTGGATCCGGGGGGACACATCAGTACTTC. Protein: CASGSGGTHQYF.

The chain recombines TRBV11-2 with TRBJ1-2, with no clear D. In germline, CDR1 is SGHAT, CDR2 FQNNGV. The CDR3 totals 14 residues. V was cut by 10 bases and J by 8 bases, with 23 bases left in between. CDR3 sequence: CATSGLPIGEGYTF. CDR3 nucleotide sequence: TGTGCCACTAGTGGCTTACCTATCGGAGAAGGCTACACCTTC.

The chain employs TRBV3-1 (or the pseudogene TRBV3-2) and TRBJ1-2, with D perhaps TRBD1 (6 bases). Looked up from germline, CDR1 is LGHDT and CDR2 is YNNKEL (reference sequence). Trimming took off 1 base at V and 4 bases at J, with 13 bases between the two ends. CDR3 length equals 15 residues. CDR3 DNA: TGTGCCAGCAGCCAAGGAGGACAGCTCGCCTATGGCTACACCTTC. Its protein is CASSQGGQLAYGYTF.

This clone was detected once. The V gene is TRBV9, the J gene TRBJ2-5; D is uncertain. V was trimmed by 4 bases and J by 0 bases, leaving 13 bases between them. Germline V gene lookup returns CDR1 SGDLS and CDR2 YYNGEE. The length of the CDR3 is 15 residues. The chain's CDR3 is CASSNLGGYQETQYF. The CDR3 region has the DNA TGTGCCAGCAGCAACCTAGGTGGCTACCAAGAGACCCAGTACTTC.

DNA for the CDR3: TGTGCCAGCAGCTTGGTGGGAGTTGGGGTTCCCTACAATGAGCAGTTCTTC. Its protein product is CASSLVGVGVPYNEQFF. The chain is built from TRBV5-6 and TRBJ2-1, with a weak D call TRBD2 (5 bases). The CDR3 length is 17 residues. V dropped 0 bases and J dropped 2 bases, with 15 bases sitting between them. Germline V lookup: CDR1 SGHDT, CDR2 YYEEEE.

The table lists this clone with a count of one. The chain recombines TRBV4-1 with TRBJ1-6; 8 positions agree with TRBD1. The germline V gene encodes CDR1 MGHRA and CDR2 YSYEKL. This CDR3 has 15 amino acids. With V trimmed by 0 bases and J by 8 bases, 3 bases remained unmatched. Written as DNA, the CDR3 is TGCGCCAGCAGCCAAGACGACAGGGGCTATTCACCCCTCCACTTT. Translating it yields CASSQDDRGYSPLHF.

V gene TRBV19 combines with J gene TRBJ1-5, with D perhaps TRBD1 (6 bases). Trimming removed 6 bases at V and 7 bases at J, with 13 bases between. Per germline, CDR1 LNHDA and CDR2 SQIVND (reference sequence). The CDR3 runs 13 residues. CDR3 loop: CASSREGDQPQHF. CDR3 nucleotide sequence: TGTGCCAGTAGCCGGGAGGGGGACCAGCCCCAGCATTTT.

The rearrangement uses TRBV3-1 (or the pseudogene TRBV3-2) and TRBJ2-3, with TRBD2 matching 8 bases. J was trimmed by 0 bases and V by 8 bases; bases with no gene match: 7. Per germline, CDR1 LGHDT and CDR2 YNNKEL (reference sequence). The CDR3 sequence is 15 residues long. The CDR3 coding sequence is TGTGCCAGCCATGGCCGGGGGGGTAGCACAGATACGCAGTATTTT. This gives the protein CASHGRGGSTDTQYF.

This clone came up a few times. The chain uses TRBV10-1 and TRBJ1-2; a possible D gene is TRBD1 (6 bases). Looked up from germline, CDR1 is WNHNN and CDR2 is SYGVQD (reference sequence). The CDR3 contains 14 residues. V lost 2 bases to trimming and J lost 5 bases, with 12 bases between them. The CDR3 protein is CASSEEGRGYGYTF. CDR3 nucleotides: TGCGCCAGCAGTGAGGAGGGTAGGGGGTATGGCTACACCTTC.

V gene TRBV19 combines with J gene TRBJ1-3; D not resolved. The CDR3 consists of 11 residues. Germline V gene data show CDR1 as LNHDA and CDR2 as SQIVND (reference sequence). Between the trimmed V and J ends, which lost 7 bases and 2 bases, there was a span of 3 bases. The CDR3 sequence: CASTAGNTIYF. The CDR3 DNA follows: TGTGCCAGTACCGCTGGAAACACCATATATTTT.

In this sample, this clone turned up once. Here the CDR3 reads CASSIRYQGRETQYF. The CDR3 DNA is TGTGCCAGTAGTATTCGATATCAGGGTCGGGAGACCCAGTACTTC. V gene TRBV19 combines with J gene TRBJ2-5; D is possibly TRBD1 (5 bases). V was clipped by 3 bases and J by 5 bases, with 16 bases between them. The V gene's germline CDR1 is LNHDA and CDR2 SQIVND (reference sequence). The CDR3 loop spans 15 amino acids.

V usage is TRBV3-1 (or the pseudogene TRBV3-2) and J usage is TRBJ2-3; D remains ambiguous. Trimming took off 1 base at V and 8 bases at J, with 7 bases between the two ends. Per the germline V gene, CDR1 is LGHDT and CDR2 is YNNKEL (reference sequence). The CDR3 extends over 12 amino acids. The CDR3, as DNA: TGTGCCAGCAGCCAAGGCGCCGGTACGCAGTATTTT. This sequence encodes CASSQGAGTQYF.

The chain joins TRBV10-2 to TRBJ1-5, with D possibly TRBD1 on 5 matching bases. Trimming shortened V by 4 bases and J by 6 bases, and 13 bases separated the two germline ends. The CDR3 spans 14 residues. The germline CDR1 and CDR2 sequences are WSHSY and SAAADI. CDR3 sequence (DNA): TGCGCCAGCAGTGTTAGGGGATTAAGTCAGCCCCAGCATTTT. Its translation: CASSVRGLSQPQHF.

This chain joins TRBV27 and TRBJ1-1; tentative D call: TRBD1 (5 bases). Germline CDR1 is MNHEY and CDR2 is SMNVEV (reference sequence). The CDR3 totals 17 residues. V was trimmed by 0 bases and J by 6 bases, leaving 20 bases between them. The DNA of the CDR3 is TGTGCCAGCAGTTTATCGAATAGGGGTCGGTATTATTCTGAAGCTTTCTTT. It encodes CASSLSNRGRYYSEAFF.

The V and J genes are TRBV19 and TRBJ1-2; no clear D gene. Germline-derived CDR1 and CDR2 are LNHDA and SQIVND (reference sequence). The CDR3 has 15 residues. Trimming cost V 5 bases and J 8 bases, with 21 bases left between them. CDR3 sequence (DNA): TGTGCCAGTAGTGCCCCCGGGAACCCACCGAGGGGCTACACCTTC. The encoded protein is CASSAPGNPPRGYTF.

The chain employs TRBV24-1 and TRBJ2-3, with 7 nucleotides matching TRBD1. The CDR3 loop spans 14 amino acids. The germline gives CDR1 KGHDR, CDR2 SFDVKD. V was clipped by 4 bases and J by 2 bases; unmatched bases: 2. Here the CDR3 reads CATSETGPTDTQYF. DNA of the CDR3: TGTGCCACCAGTGAGACAGGGCCCACAGATACGCAGTATTTT.